The 13 T cell receptor beta chains reported below all come from one sample, sequenced in a study of tumor and adjacent non-tumor tissue in lung cancer. A modified ARM-PCR protocol with three rounds of nested PCR amplified TCRbeta. TCRdb re-called the multiplex PCR reads through MiXCR, storing one row per CDR3 protein. The repertoire includes under 95,000 distinct CDR3 sequences, approximately 57% of them detected once, and about 16% sits in the top ten. This sample's RNA came from whole unsorted tissue. Sequenced sample: lung tumor tissue. These receptor sequences come from an older man with non-small cell lung cancer.

For this clonotype: A read error may be the cause here, since a much bigger clone is one base away. The V and J genes are TRBV5-6 and TRBJ1-1; D possibly corresponds to TRBD1 (6 bases). Germline CDR1 reads SGHDT; CDR2 reads YYEEEE. The CDR3 loop spans 15 amino acids. The CDR3 sequence is CVSSGGEDGYTEAFF. The DNA of the CDR3 is TGTGTCAGCAGCGGGGGCGAGGACGGGTACACTGAAGCTTTCTTT.

Of note for this clonotype: Since a much larger clone is just one base distant, this may be a read error. The rearrangement joins TRBV4-1 to TRBJ2-5; TRBD1 aligns across 9 bases. This CDR3 comprises 15 residues. Germline trimming cut 1 base from V and 10 bases from J; bases unmatched to any gene: 10. Per germline, CDR1 MGHRA and CDR2 YSYEKL. The CDR3 reads CASSQVRDRVLIQYF. The CDR3 bases are TGCGCCAGCAGCCAAGTCCGGGACAGGGTGTTGATCCAGTACTTC.

This clonotype was counted a few times. This may be a read error: a much more frequent sequence differs by one nucleotide. This chain links TRBV6-6 with TRBJ2-3; D is undetermined. Germline V CDR1 and CDR2: MNHNY, SVGAGI (reference sequence). This CDR3 spans 11 amino acids. The V and J ends lost 6 bases and 8 bases respectively, with 9 bases between them. The CDR3 protein is CASSPWVTQYF. The CDR3 DNA sequence: TGTGCCAGCAGCCCCTGGGTTACGCAGTATTTT.

Turning to this clonotype: An end of the junction does not agree with germline; a read error may underlie this. The genes are TRBV11-3 and TRBJ2-2, with D possibly being TRBD1 (6 bases). CDR1 and CDR2 from the germline V gene are SGHNT and YENEEA. The CDR3 runs 14 residues. The CDR3 here is CASSHNTGTGELFF. The DNA of the CDR3 is TGTGCCAGCAGCCATAATACAGGGACCGGGGAACTGTTTTTT.

This clonotype was seen at least ten times. V and J are TRBV12-3 or TRBV12-4 and TRBJ2-3; the match to TRBD2 covers 11 bases. The CDR3 consists of 16 residues. The junction had 5 bases not matched to a gene; V was cut back by 4 bases and J by 2 bases. DNA of the CDR3: TGTGCCAGCAGTTGGAGACTAGCGGGGATCACAGATACGCAGTATTTT. This gives the protein CASSWRLAGITDTQYF.

This clonotype was detected once. A read error may explain this, as a much larger clone is one base away. J is TRBJ2-5 and V is TRBV13, with a possible D match to TRBD1 (6 bases). The CDR3 is 14 residues long. Looked up from germline, CDR1 is PRHDT and CDR2 is FYEKMQ (reference sequence). The V end lost 1 base, the J end lost 6 bases, and 12 bases lay between the germline ends. In DNA form, the CDR3 reads TGTGCCAGCAGCTTAGAGGCAGGGGAGAAGACCCAGTACTTC. It is translated as CASSLEAGEKTQYF.

This rearrangement joins TRBV11-2 to TRBJ2-5, with no clear D. V shed 6 bases and J shed 5 bases, with 10 bases lying between them. The CDR3 covers 12 residues. CDR1 and CDR2 from the germline V gene are SGHAT and FQNNGV. The chain's CDR3 is CASRWPAETQYF. CDR3 coding DNA: TGTGCCAGCAGATGGCCGGCGGAGACCCAGTACTTC.

Concerning this clonotype itself: A much larger clone lies a single base off, so this may be a read error. The chain employs TRBV4-1 and TRBJ2-1; D not resolved. The CDR3 consists of 13 residues. Germline CDR1 and CDR2: MGHRA and YSYEKL. CDR3 residues: CVSSLDGYNEQFF. CDR3 DNA: TGCGTCAGCAGCCTAGACGGCTACAATGAGCAGTTCTTC.

This chain connects TRBV12-3 or TRBV12-4 to TRBJ2-2; D uncertain. With 7 bases removed from V and 4 bases from J, the gap between germline ends came to 13 bases. The length of the CDR3 is 14 residues. The CDR3 coding sequence is TGTGCCAGCACCTTAGACGCAGTCACCGGGGAGCTGTTTTTT. Protein product: CASTLDAVTGELFF.

This clonotype occurred a few times. The gene calls are TRBV28 and TRBJ2-1; D gene uncertain. Germline assignment: CDR1 MDHEN and CDR2 SYDVKM. The CDR3 extends over 13 amino acids. V lost 1 base, J lost 0 bases, and 1 base lay in between. CDR3 sequence reads: CASSLFSYNEQFF. The CDR3 DNA reads as TGTGCCAGCAGTTTATTCTCCTACAATGAGCAGTTCTTC.

This clonotype was recorded at least ten times. V and J are TRBV20-1 and TRBJ2-7, with D possibly being TRBD1 or TRBD2 (5 bases each). Trimming took off 0 bases at V and 1 base at J, with 10 bases between the two ends. Germline CDR1 is DFQATT and CDR2 is SNEGSKA (reference sequence). CDR3 length equals 14 residues. The CDR3 sequence: CSARDLGVSYEQYF. CDR3 in DNA: TGCAGTGCTAGAGATCTGGGGGTGTCCTACGAGCAGTACTTC.

J is TRBJ2-2 and V is TRBV29-1, with no clear D. This CDR3 comprises 15 residues. Germline CDR1 and CDR2: SQVTM and ANQGSEA. The DNA for the CDR3 is TGCAGTGTCAACCCGAGACTTGAAAACACCGGGGAGCTGTTTTTT. Residues: CSVNPRLENTGELFF.

To note about this clonotype: This sequence may be a read error, since a much larger clone differs from it by one base. The chain is built from TRBV6-1 and TRBJ2-4, with no clear D. CDR1 MNHNS and CDR2 SASEGT come from the germline V gene. The CDR3 loop spans 14 amino acids. CDR3: CVSSPQRAKNIQYF. Here the CDR3 DNA reads TGTGTCAGCAGCCCCCAGAGAGCCAAAAACATTCAGTACTTC.